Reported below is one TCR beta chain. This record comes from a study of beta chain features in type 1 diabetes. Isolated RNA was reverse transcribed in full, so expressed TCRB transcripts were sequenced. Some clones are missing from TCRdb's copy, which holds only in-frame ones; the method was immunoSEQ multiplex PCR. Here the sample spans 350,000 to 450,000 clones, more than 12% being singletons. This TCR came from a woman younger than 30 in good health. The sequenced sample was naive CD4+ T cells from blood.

In DNA, the CDR3 is TGTGCCAGCAGCCAAGATCAACGTCAGGAAGCTTTCTTT. Encoded protein: CASSQDQRQEAFF. The chain uses TRBV4-2 and TRBJ1-1; D uncertain. V was cut by 0 bases and J by 8 bases, with 10 bases left in between. The germline V gene encodes CDR1 LGHNA and CDR2 YNFKEQ. CDR3 length: 13 residues.